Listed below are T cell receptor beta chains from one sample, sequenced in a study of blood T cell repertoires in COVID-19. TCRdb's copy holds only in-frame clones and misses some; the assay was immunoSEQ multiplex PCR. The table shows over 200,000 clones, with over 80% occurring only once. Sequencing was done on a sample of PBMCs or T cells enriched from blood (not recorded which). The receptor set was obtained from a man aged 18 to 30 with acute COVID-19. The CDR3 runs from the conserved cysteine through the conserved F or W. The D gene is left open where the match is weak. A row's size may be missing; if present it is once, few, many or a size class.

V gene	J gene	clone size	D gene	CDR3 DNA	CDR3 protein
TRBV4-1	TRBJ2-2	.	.	TGCGCCAGCAGCCAGAATTCCGACAGTTCGAACACCGGGGAGCTGTTTTTT	CASSQNSDSSNTGELFF
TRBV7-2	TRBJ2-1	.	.	TGTGCCAGCAGCTTAGGGACTCTGTACAATGAGCAGTTCTTC	CASSLGTLYNEQFF
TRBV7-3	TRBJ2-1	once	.	TGTGCCAGCAGCTTAACTATCGGGGGAAACAATGAGCAGTTCTTC	CASSLTIGGNNEQFF
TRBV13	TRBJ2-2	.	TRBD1	TGTGCCAGCAGCTCGGACAGGTTCTCCAAGAACACCGGGGAGCTGTTTTTT	CASSSDRFSKNTGELFF
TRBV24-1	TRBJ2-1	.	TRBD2	TGTGCCACCAGTGTAGGGACTAGCCTCAATGAGCAGTTCTTC	CATSVGTSLNEQFF
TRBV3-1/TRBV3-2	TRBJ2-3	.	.	TGTGCCAGCAGCCAATATACTAGCACAGATACGCAGTATTTT	CASSQYTSTDTQYF
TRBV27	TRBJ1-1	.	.	TGTGCCAGCAGTTCTGGTCAGGGGCTCAACACTGAAGCTTTCTTT	CASSSGQGLNTEAFF
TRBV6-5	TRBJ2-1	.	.	TGTGCCAGCAGCCCGGGACTCGGTGAGCAGTTCTTC	CASSPGLGEQFF
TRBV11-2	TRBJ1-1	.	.	TGTGCCAGCAGCTTACCGAGCGTCAACACTGAAGCTTTCTTT	CASSLPSVNTEAFF
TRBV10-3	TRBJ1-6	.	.	TGTGCCATCAGCATGCAGGGAAATAATTCACCCCTCCACTTT	CAISMQGNNSPLHF
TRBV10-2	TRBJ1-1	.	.	TGCGCCAGCCGCGACTGGAACACTGAAGCTTTCTTT	CASRDWNTEAFF
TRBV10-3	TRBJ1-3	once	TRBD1	TGTGCCGCCGGGACAGGGAGTTCTGGAAACACCATATATTTT	CAAGTGSSGNTIYF
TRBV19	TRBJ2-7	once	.	TGTGCCAGTCGTCTCAAGAGCGGAGAGCTAGGGCAGTACTTC	CASRLKSGELGQYF
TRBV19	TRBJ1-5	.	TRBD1	TGTGCCAGTAGCCCCGGACAGGGAGCAAATCAGCCCCAGCATTTT	CASSPGQGANQPQHF
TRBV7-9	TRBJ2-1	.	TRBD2	TGTGCCAGCAGCTTGGTAGCGGGACCTGGGTTGGGGGATGAGCAGTTCTTC	CASSLVAGPGLGDEQFF